Listed below are T cell receptor beta chains from one sample, sequenced in a study of identical twins. MiXCR, applied by TCRdb to the 5' RACE reads, yields one record per CDR3 protein. The data show roughly 1,500,000 distinct CDR3 sequences, with around 33% seen just once and around 0.25% held by the top ten. Material for sequencing was cord blood. Receptors originate from a newborn girl in good health. Each CDR3 is given with its conserved first and last residue. The D gene is left open where the match is weak. For some rows the clone size is stated as once, few or many, or as a class when expanded; others skip it.

d_call	v_call	clone_size	j_call	cdr3_nt	cdr3_aa
.	TRBV4-2	many	TRBJ2-5	TGTGCCAGCAGCCAAGTGGGGCGAAAGTACCAAGAGACCCAGTACTTC	CASSQVGRKYQETQYF
TRBD1	TRBV2	.	TRBJ2-7	TGTGCCAGCAGGGTTCCGGGACAGGGATATGCCGAGCAGTACTTC	CASRVPGQGYAEQYF
.	TRBV5-6	.	TRBJ1-2	TGTGCCAGCAGCTTTAAGACAGGTGCAATCTATGGCTACACCTTC	CASSFKTGAIYGYTF
TRBD2	TRBV11-1	.	TRBJ2-7	TGTGCCAGCAGCTTATCTGGGACTAGCGGGGCGGCGATCTCCTACGAGCAGTACTTC	CASSLSGTSGAAISYEQYF
TRBD1	TRBV25-1	.	TRBJ2-1	TGTGCCAGCAGGGGACAGGGGAGGTCCTACAATGAGCAGTTCTTC	CASRGQGRSYNEQFF
.	TRBV7-2	few	TRBJ2-3	TGTGCCAGCAGTTTGGTCCACACAGATACGCAGTATTTT	CASSLVHTDTQYF
.	TRBV20-1	.	TRBJ2-5	TGCAGTGCTAGATTCTCAGAGACCCAGTACTTC	CSARFSETQYF
TRBD1	TRBV20-1	.	TRBJ1-1	TGCAGTGCTAAGGACAGGGAAGACACTGAAGCTTTCTTT	CSAKDREDTEAFF
.	TRBV7-9	few	TRBJ2-1	TGTGCCAGCAGCAAAACGGGGACGCAGTACAATGAGCAGTTCTTC	CASSKTGTQYNEQFF
.	TRBV20-1	.	TRBJ2-1	TGCAGTGCCCTAACTAGGTTCAATGAGCAGTTCTTC	CSALTRFNEQFF
TRBD2	TRBV6-2/TRBV6-3	few	TRBJ2-2	TGTGCCAGCAGAGTAGCGGGTCGAGGGACCGGGGAGCTGTTTTTT	CASRVAGRGTGELFF
.	TRBV21-1	.	TRBJ1-2	TGTGCCAGCATCCCCTATGGCTACACCTTC	CASIPYGYTF
.	TRBV6-1	.	TRBJ2-7	TGTGCCAGCAGTGGCCAGACAGGCGGACTACTCCCCTACGAGCAGTACTTC	CASSGQTGGLLPYEQYF
.	TRBV2	few	TRBJ2-1	TGTGCCAGCATTCCAAGGGCCAATCGGGCCGGCCCTTACAATGAGCAGTTCTTC	CASIPRANRAGPYNEQFF
.	TRBV12-3/TRBV12-4	.	TRBJ1-2	TGTGCCAGCAACTCCCCGGGGTGGGGCGACTATGGCTACACCTTC	CASNSPGWGDYGYTF
.	TRBV15	.	TRBJ2-5	TGTGCCACCAGCGGTCGTGTAGTCCGCCAAGAGACCCAGTACTTC	CATSGRVVRQETQYF
TRBD2	TRBV11-3	.	TRBJ2-7	TGTGCCAGCAGCTTAGATAGTCTAGCGGGGATGAATGAGCAGTACTTC	CASSLDSLAGMNEQYF
TRBD2	TRBV5-5	.	TRBJ2-1	TGTGCCAGCAGCTTGTTTAAGGGGACTAGGGATGAGCAGTTCTTC	CASSLFKGTRDEQFF
TRBD1	TRBV12-3/TRBV12-4	.	TRBJ2-7	TGTGCCAGCAGTTCAGAAGGGGGCTATTCCTACGAGCAGTACTTC	CASSSEGGYSYEQYF
.	TRBV4-2	many	TRBJ2-4	TGTGCCAGCAGCCAGGAGGCTAGCCTACTAGCCAAAAACATTCAGTACTTC	CASSQEASLLAKNIQYF
.	TRBV11-2	.	TRBJ2-2	TGTGCCAGCAGCTTCCACTCGGACCGGGAGCTGTTTTTT	CASSFHSDRELFF
.	TRBV5-6	few	TRBJ2-7	TGTGCCAGCAGTACACCCTACTTAACCTACGAGCAGTACTTC	CASSTPYLTYEQYF
TRBD1	TRBV2	.	TRBJ1-1	TGTGCCAGCAGTCGGTGGACAGGTTGGAACACTGAAGCTTTCTTT	CASSRWTGWNTEAFF
.	TRBV2	.	TRBJ2-7	TGTGCCACCGAGCATTGGGACGCTTACTACGAGCAGTACTTC	CATEHWDAYYEQYF
TRBD2	TRBV2	.	TRBJ2-4	TGTGCCAGCAGTGGCGGCAGGGACTACGGGCAGTACTTC	CASSGGRDYGQYF
.	TRBV24-1	.	TRBJ2-1	TGTGCCACCAGTGAACGTTATAGCTCCTACAATGAGCGGTTCTTC	CATSERYSSYNERFF
.	TRBV28	.	TRBJ2-1	TGTGCCAGCAGTTTATACGGGAGTTCTCTGGATGAGCAGTTCTTC	CASSLYGSSLDEQFF
.	TRBV13	.	TRBJ2-2	TGTGCCAGCCAAGGGCGAGGTACCGGGGAGCTGTTTTTT	CASQGRGTGELFF
TRBD2	TRBV6-2/TRBV6-3	.	TRBJ2-3	TGTGCCAGCAGCCACGTAGCGGGGCGATACACAGATACGCAGTATTTT	CASSHVAGRYTDTQYF
TRBD1	TRBV11-2	.	TRBJ2-2	TGTGCCAGCAGCTTAGTCGGAGGGACAGGGGCTCCCGGGGAGCTGTTTTTT	CASSLVGGTGAPGELFF
.	TRBV5-1	few	TRBJ2-1	TGCGCCAGCAGCTTGGATGGGGTGAGGGGCAATGAGCAGTTCTTC	CASSLDGVRGNEQFF
.	TRBV5-1	few	TRBJ2-7	TGCGCCAGCAGCTTGTTCGACGGACCTTACGAGCAGTACTTC	CASSLFDGPYEQYF
TRBD2	TRBV20-1	.	TRBJ2-4	TGCAGTGCTAGTAGCGGGAGGACCAAAAACATTCAGTACTTC	CSASSGRTKNIQYF
.	TRBV5-1	.	TRBJ2-5	TGCGCCAGCAGCCTTTTTAGGGGGACTACCTGGGATGAGCAGTACTTC	CASSLFRGTTWDEQYF
TRBD2	TRBV6-6	.	TRBJ2-7	TGTGCCAGCAGTTTTCTAGCGGGGGGGCCCTACAATGAGCAGTACTTC	CASSFLAGGPYNEQYF
TRBD2	TRBV10-3	.	TRBJ2-1	TGTGCCATCAGTGCCCGGACTAGCGGGGGGGAGCAGTTCTTC	CAISARTSGGEQFF
.	TRBV28	once	TRBJ2-4	TGTGCCAGCAGTTTATGGGCAGACAACATTCAGTACTTC	CASSLWADNIQYF
TRBD1	TRBV12-3/TRBV12-4	many	TRBJ2-7	TGTGCCAGCAGCGCAAGGACAGGGGGTCACGAGCAGTACTTC	CASSARTGGHEQYF
TRBD2	TRBV28	few	TRBJ2-7	TGTGCCAGCAGTTGGGGACTAGCGGGAAGCTACGAGCAGTACTTC	CASSWGLAGSYEQYF
.	TRBV24-1	.	TRBJ2-2	TGTGCCACCAGTGATTTCGCTGGGACCCGGGAGCTGTTTTTT	CATSDFAGTRELFF
.	TRBV29-1	few	TRBJ2-7	TGCAGCGTGCGACAGGACCTCTACGAGCAGTACTTC	CSVRQDLYEQYF
.	TRBV20-1	few	TRBJ1-1	TGCAGTGCTAGAGATCTTAGAGGGCAGCACACTGAAGCTTTCTTT	CSARDLRGQHTEAFF